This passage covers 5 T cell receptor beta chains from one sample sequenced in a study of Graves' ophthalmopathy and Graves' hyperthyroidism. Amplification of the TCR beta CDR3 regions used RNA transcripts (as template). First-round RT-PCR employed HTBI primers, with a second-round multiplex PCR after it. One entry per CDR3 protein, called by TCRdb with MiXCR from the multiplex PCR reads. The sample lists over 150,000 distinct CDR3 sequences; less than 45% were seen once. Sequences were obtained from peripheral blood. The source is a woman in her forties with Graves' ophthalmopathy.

The CDR3, as DNA: TGTGCCAGTAGTATAGAAAGCAGGGAAGACTACGAGCAGTACTTC. The encoded protein is CASSIESREDYEQYF. The chain uses TRBV19 and TRBJ2-7, with D perhaps matching TRBD1 (5 bases). From germline, CDR1 is LNHDA and CDR2 SQIVND (reference sequence). V gave up 0 bases and J gave up 3 bases, with 12 bases separating them. CDR3 length: 15 amino acids.

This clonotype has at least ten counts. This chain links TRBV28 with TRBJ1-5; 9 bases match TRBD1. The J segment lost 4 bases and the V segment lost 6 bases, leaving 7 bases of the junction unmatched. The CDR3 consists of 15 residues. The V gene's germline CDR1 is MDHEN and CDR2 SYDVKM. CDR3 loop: CASRPGDRENQPQHF. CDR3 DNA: TGTGCCAGCAGACCCGGGGACAGGGAGAATCAGCCCCAGCATTTT.

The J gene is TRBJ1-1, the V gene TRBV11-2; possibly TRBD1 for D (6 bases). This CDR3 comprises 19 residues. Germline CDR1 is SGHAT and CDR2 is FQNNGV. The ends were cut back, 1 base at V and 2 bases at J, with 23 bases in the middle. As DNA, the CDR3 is TGTGCCAGCAGCTTAGGTGAGGCCCGGGGGCAGGGCCTTAACACTGAAGCTTTCTTT. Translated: CASSLGEARGQGLNTEAFF. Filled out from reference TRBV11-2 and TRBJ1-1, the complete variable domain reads EAGVAQSPRYKIIEKRQSVAFWCNPISGHATLYWYQQILGQGPKLLIQFQNNGVVDDSQLPKDRFSAERLKGVDSTLKIQPAKLEDSAVYLCASSLGEARGQGLNTEAFFGQGTRLTVV.

In DNA, the CDR3 is TGTGCCAGCAGTTACCCTAGCGGGATCTCCTACGAGCAGTACTTC. It is translated as CASSYPSGISYEQYF. The chain has TRBV6-2 or TRBV6-3 and TRBJ2-7; 9 nucleotides align to TRBD2. The V gene's germline CDR1 is MNHEY and CDR2 SVGEGT. With 2 bases clipped from V and 0 bases from J, the junction kept 2 bases outside the gene matches. This CDR3 spans 15 amino acids.

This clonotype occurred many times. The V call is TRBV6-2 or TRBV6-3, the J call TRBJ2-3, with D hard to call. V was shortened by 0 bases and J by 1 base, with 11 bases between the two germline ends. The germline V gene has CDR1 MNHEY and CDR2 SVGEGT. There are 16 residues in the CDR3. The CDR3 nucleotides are TGTGCCAGCAGTTACTCGCCCGCCCCACGCACAGATACGCAGTATTTT. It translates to CASSYSPAPRTDTQYF.